This TCR beta chain was recovered during a study of OX40 agonist ivuxolimab in advanced cancers. By sample share, this clone is medium-sized (0.01 to 0.1%). The table came from immunoSEQ multiplex PCR; TCRdb's copy has only in-frame clones and leaves some out. The sample lists approximately 6,900 clones; around 74% were seen once. The TCR originated in an adult with an advanced solid tumor such as melanoma, head and neck, liver or kidney cancer. Sequencing was performed on CD4+ or CD8+ T cells sorted from blood, taken in a trial of the OX40 agonist ivuxolimab.

CDR3 bases: TGTGCCAGCAGGTTTCAGGGATTAAGCGAGCAGTACTTC. Translated, it gives CASRFQGLSEQYF. This chain links TRBV27 with TRBJ2-7, with D possibly matching TRBD1 (5 bases). CDR1 is MNHEY and CDR2 is SMNVEV in the germline V gene (reference sequence). The CDR3 is 13 amino acids. V gave up 6 bases and J gave up 6 bases, with 15 bases separating them.